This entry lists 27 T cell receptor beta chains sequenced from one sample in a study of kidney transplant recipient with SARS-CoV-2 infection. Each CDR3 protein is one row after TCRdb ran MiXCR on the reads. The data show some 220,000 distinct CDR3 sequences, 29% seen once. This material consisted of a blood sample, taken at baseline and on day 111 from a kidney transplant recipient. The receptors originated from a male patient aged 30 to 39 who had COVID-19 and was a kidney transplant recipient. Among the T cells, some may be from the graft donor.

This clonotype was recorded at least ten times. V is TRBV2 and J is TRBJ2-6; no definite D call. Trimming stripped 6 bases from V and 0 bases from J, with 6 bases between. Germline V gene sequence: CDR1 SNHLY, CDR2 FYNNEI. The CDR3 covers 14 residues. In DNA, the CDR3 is TGTGCCAGCAGAACTTCCTCTGGGGCCAACGTCCTGACTTTC. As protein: CASRTSSGANVLTF. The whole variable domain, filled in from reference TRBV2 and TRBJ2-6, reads EPEVTQTPSHQVTQMGQEVILRCVPISNHLYFYWYRQILGQKVEFLVSFYNNEISEKSEIFDDQFSVERPDGSNFTLKIRSTKLEDSAMYFCASRTSSGANVLTFGAGSRLTVL.

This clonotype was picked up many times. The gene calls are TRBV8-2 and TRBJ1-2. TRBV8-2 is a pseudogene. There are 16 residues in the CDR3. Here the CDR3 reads CGSSNDDSRKTYGYTF. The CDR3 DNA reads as TGTGGCAGTTCCAATGATGATAGCCGAAAGACCTATGGCTACACCTTC.

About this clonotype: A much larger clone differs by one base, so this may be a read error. The CDR3 loop is CASSLNHPTSIRTEAFF. The CDR3 DNA reads TGTGCCAGCAGCCTTAACCATCCCACTTCAATTCGCACTGAAGCTTTCTTT. The rearrangement uses TRBV3-1 and TRBJ1-1, with D hard to call. Germline values: CDR1 LGHDT, CDR2 YNNKEL (reference sequence). The CDR3 spans 17 residues. Trimming left V 4 bases short and J 4 bases short, with 22 bases between. Supplemented by reference TRBV3-1 and TRBJ1-1, the full variable domain reads DTAVSQTPKYLVTQMGNDKSIKCEQNLGHDTMYWYKQDSKKFLKIMFSYNNKELIINETVPNRFSPKSPDKAHLNLHINSLELGDSAVYFCASSLNHPTSIRTEAFFGQGTRLTVV.

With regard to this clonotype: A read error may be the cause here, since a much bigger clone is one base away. The DNA for the CDR3 is TGTGCCAGCAGCCCCCAGACGCGGGGGACCCAGTACTTC. This gives the protein CASSPQTRGTQYF. The rearrangement uses TRBV13 and TRBJ2-5; D might be TRBD2 (6 bases). The CDR3 runs to 13 residues. Germline CDR1 PRHDT, CDR2 FYEKMQ (reference sequence). V was trimmed by 5 bases and J by 7 bases, leaving 14 bases between them.

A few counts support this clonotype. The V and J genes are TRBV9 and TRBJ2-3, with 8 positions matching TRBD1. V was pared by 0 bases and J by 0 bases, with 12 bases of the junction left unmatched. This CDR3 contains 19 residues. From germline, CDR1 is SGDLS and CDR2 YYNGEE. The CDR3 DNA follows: TGTGCCAGCAGCGTAGACCCCCCAGGGGGCAGTTCTAGCACAGATACGCAGTATTTT. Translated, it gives CASSVDPPGGSSSTDTQYF.

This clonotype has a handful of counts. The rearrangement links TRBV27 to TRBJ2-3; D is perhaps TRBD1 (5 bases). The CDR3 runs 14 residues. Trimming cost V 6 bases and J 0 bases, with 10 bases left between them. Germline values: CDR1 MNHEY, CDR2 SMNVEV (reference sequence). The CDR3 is CASSPGASTDTQYF. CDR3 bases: TGTGCCAGCAGCCCTGGGGCTAGCACAGATACGCAGTATTTT.

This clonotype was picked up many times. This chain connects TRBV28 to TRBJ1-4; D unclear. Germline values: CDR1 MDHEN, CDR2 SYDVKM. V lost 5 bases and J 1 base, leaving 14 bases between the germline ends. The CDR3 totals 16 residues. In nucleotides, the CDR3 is TGTGCCAGCAGTGGTCCCTGGCGGGAAACTAATGAAAAACTGTTTTTT. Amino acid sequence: CASSGPWRETNEKLFF.

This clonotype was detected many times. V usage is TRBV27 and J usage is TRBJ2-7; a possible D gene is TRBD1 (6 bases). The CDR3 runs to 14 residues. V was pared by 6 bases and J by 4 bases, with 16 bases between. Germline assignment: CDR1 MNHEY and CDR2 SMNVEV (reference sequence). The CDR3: CASSLTQGGYEQYF. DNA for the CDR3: TGTGCCAGCAGCCTAACCCAAGGGGGTTACGAGCAGTACTTC.

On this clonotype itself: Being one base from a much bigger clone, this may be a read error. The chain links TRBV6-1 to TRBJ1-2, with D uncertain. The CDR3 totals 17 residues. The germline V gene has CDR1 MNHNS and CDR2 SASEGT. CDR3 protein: CAGSTPWECRKTYGYTF. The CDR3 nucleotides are TGTGCCGGCAGTACGCCGTGGGAATGTAGAAAGACCTATGGCTACACCTTC.

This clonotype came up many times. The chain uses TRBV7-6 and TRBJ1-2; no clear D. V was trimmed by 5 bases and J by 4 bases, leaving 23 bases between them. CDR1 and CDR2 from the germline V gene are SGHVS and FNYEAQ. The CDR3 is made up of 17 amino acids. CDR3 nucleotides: TGTGCCAGCAGCCAGACGTATGAATCTCGAAAGACCTATGGCTACACCTTC. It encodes CASSQTYESRKTYGYTF.

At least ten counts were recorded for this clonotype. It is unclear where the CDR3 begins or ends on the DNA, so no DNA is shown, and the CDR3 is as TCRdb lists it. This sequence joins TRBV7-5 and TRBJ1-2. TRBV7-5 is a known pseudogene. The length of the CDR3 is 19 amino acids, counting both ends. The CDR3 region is CISVPEGNCEVGKTYGYTF.

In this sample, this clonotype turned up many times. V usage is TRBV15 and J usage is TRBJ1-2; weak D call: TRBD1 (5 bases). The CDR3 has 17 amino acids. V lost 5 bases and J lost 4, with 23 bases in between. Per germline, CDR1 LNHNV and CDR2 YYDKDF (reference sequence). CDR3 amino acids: CATSAWTRCGKTYGYTF. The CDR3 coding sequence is TGTGCCACCAGCGCATGGACAAGGTGTGGAAAGACCTATGGCTACACCTTC.

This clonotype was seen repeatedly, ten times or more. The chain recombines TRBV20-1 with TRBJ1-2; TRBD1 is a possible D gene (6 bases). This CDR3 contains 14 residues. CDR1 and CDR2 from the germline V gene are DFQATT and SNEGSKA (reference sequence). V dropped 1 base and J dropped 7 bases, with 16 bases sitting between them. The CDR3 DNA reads TGCAGTGCTAGAGGGACAGTAGAAACGGGTGGCTACACCTTC. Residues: CSARGTVETGGYTF.

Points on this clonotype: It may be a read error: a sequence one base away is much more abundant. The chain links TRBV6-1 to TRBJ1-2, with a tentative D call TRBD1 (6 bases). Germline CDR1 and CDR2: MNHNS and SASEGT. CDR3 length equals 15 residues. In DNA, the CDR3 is TGTGCCGGCAGTGAAGCGTTCGTCAGGGGTCAGGGCTACACCTTC. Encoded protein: CAGSEAFVRGQGYTF.

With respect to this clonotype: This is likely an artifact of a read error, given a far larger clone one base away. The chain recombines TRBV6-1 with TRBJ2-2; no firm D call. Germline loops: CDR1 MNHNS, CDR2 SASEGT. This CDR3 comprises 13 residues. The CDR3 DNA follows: TGTGCCGGCAGTGAAAGAGGTGCCGGGGAGCTGTTTTTT. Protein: CAGSERGAGELFF.

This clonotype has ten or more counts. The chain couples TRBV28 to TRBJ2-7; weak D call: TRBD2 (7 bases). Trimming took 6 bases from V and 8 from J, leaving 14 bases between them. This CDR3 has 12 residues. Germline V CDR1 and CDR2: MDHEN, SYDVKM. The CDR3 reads CASSSAGGQQYF. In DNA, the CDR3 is TGTGCCAGCAGCTCCGCCGGGGGGCAGCAGTACTTC.

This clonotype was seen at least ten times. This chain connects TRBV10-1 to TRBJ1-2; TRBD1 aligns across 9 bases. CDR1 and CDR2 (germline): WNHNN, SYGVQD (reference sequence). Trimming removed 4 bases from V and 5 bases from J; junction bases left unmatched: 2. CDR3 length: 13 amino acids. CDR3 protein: CASSGGQGYGYTF. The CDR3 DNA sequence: TGCGCCAGCAGTGGAGGACAGGGGTATGGCTACACCTTC.

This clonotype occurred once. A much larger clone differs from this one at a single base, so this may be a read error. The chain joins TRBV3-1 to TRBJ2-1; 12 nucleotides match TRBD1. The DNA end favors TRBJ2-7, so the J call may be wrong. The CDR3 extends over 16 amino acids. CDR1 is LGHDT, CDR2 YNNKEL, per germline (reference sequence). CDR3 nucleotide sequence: TGTGCCAGCAGCCACCGTGGGGGACAGGGGGCGGACGAGCAGTACTTC. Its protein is CASSHRGGQGADEQYF.

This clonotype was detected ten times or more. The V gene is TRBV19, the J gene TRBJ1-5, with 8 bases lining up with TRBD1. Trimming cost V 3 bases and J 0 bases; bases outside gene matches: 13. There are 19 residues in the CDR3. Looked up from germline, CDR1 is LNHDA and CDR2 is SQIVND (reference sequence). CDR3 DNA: TGTGCCAGTAGTATCCGAAGACAGGGGTACTTCGATAGCAATCAGCCCCAGCATTTT. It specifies CASSIRRQGYFDSNQPQHF.

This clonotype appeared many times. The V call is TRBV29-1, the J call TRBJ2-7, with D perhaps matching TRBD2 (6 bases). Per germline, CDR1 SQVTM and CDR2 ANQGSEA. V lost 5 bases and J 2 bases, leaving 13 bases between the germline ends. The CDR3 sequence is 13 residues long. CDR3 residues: CSVYGTQTYEQYF. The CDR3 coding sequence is TGCAGCGTTTACGGGACTCAAACCTACGAGCAGTACTTC.

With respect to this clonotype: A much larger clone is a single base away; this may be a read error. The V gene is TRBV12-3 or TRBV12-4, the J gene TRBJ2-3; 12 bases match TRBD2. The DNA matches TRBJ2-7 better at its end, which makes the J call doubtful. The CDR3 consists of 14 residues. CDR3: CASSKTSGSHGQYF. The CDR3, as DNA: TGTGCCAGCAGTAAGACTAGCGGGAGCCACGGGCAGTACTTC.

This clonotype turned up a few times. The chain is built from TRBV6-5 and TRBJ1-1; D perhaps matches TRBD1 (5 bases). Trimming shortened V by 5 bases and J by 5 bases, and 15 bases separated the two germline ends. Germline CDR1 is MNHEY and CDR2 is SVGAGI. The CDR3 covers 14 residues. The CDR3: CASSERPGSTEAFF. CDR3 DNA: TGTGCCAGCAGTGAACGTCCAGGGAGTACTGAAGCTTTCTTT.

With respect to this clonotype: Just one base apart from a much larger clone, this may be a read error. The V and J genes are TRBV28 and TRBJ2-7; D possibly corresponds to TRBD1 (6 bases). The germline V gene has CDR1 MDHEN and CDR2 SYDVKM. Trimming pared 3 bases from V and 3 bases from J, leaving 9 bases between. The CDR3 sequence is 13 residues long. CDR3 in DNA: TGTGCCAGCAGTTTTGACAGGCACTACGAGCAGTACTTC. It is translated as CASSFDRHYEQYF.

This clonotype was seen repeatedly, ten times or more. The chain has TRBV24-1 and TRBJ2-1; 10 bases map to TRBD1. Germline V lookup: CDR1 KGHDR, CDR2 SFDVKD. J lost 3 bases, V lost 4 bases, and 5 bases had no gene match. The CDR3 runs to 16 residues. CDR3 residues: CATSEPGQGRYNEQFF. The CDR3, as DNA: TGTGCCACCAGTGAACCGGGACAGGGGCGCTACAATGAGCAGTTCTTC.

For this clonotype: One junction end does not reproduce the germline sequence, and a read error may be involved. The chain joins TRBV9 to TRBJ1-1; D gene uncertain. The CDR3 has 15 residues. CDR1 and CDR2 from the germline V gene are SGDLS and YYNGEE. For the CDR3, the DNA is TGTGCCAACAGCGTAGGGAGAGGGCATAACACTGAAGCTTTCTTT. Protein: CANSVGRGHNTEAFF. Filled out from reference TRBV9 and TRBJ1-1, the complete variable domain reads DSGVTQTPKHLITATGQRVTLRCSPRSGDLSVYWYQQSLDQGLQFLIQYYNGEERAKGNILERFSAQQFPDLHSELNLSSLELGDSALYFCANSVGRGHNTEAFFGQGTRLTVV.

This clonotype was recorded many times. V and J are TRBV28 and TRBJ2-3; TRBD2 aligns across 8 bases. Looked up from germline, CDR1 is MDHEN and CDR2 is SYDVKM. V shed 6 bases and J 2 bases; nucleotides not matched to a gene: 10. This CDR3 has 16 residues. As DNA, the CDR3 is TGTGCCAGCAGATTACTAGCGGAGGGCCCCACAGATACGCAGTATTTT. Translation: CASRLLAEGPTDTQYF.

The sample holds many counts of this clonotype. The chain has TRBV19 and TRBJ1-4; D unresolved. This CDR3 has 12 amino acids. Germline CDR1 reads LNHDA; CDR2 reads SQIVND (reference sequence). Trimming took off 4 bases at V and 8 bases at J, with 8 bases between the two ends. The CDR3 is CASSKFREKLFF. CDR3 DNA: TGTGCCAGTAGTAAGTTTCGGGAAAAACTGTTTTTT.